This T cell receptor (beta chain) was identified in a study of post-analysis software for immune sequencing data (dated by TCRdb to between 2014 and 2017). At the level of the whole study: Recorded disease courses included relapsing-remitting, secondary progressive and progressive-relapsing multiple sclerosis, with some patients lacking subtype annotation. The patient repertoires were set against 10 to 11 previously published healthy control repertoires from donors whose ages ranged from about 6 to 27 years. A subset of samples was prepared in parallel using single-end sample barcoding, then pooled and co-amplified after Illumina adapter ligation. Findings and caveats that apply to the study as a whole: The multiple sclerosis patient group was slightly younger than the control group. Direct clustering with F measure showed strong co-clustering of samples prepared in the same batch, prompting a batch-effect correction. Compared with controls, multiple sclerosis patients had significantly lower normalized Chao1 diversity, a finding suggesting substantial peripheral T-cell clonal expansion. Significantly higher frequencies in patients than in controls were found for five TRBV segments, including TRBV5-6, TRBV5-1 and TRBV20-1.

Libraries were built with PCR. For sequencing, an Illumina HiSeq 2500 was employed. To reduce PCR and sequencing biases, unique molecular identifiers were built into the TCR beta cDNA libraries. Per 1 to 10 million input T cells, approximately 500,000 cDNA molecules were obtained, such that each molecule approximated one T cell. Patient libraries were prepared and sequenced with the same protocol used for the earlier healthy control dataset. Within a given batch, samples were prepared together, multiplexed and sequenced on the same HiSeq lane. As for how the authors treated the data: MIGEC was used to process the raw barcoded reads, and molecular identifier groups with only a single read were discarded before consensus assembly and CDR3 extraction. VDJtools was used for post-analysis of the clonotype tables, and diversity was normalized by down-sampling every dataset to the size of the smallest sample. To correct batch-related cross-sample contamination, repertoire overlap clustering matched CDR3 amino acid sequences but not nucleotide sequences. TCRdb reprocessing: public reads trimmed at Q25 with fastp, clones called with MiXCR, in-frame beta chains kept. One record per CDR3 amino acid sequence lists the most common genes and DNA. TCRdb's processing, not the study's, gives the V and J calls here. The sample has 750,000 to 950,000 distinct CDR3 sequences on record, roughly 50% of them singletons. The ten largest clones add up to approximately 4.3% of the sample.

This clonotype was seen only a few times. It has no known antigen specificity. The record has no base qualities; no much larger clone is one base away. To demonstrate the VDJtools post-analysis software, the study profiled TCR beta repertoires from the peripheral blood of some 13 young patients with multiple sclerosis. The multiple sclerosis patients were children and adolescents ranging in age from 6 to 15 years. The CDR3 has 14 amino acids, counting the end cysteine and phenylalanine. Of the read, only the CDR3 DNA is kept; its 42 bases are in frame from base 1. The V end loses 7 bases and the J end loses 1 base, and a stretch of 13 bases separates them.

The source material was blood. The chain joins TRBV12-3 or TRBV12-4 to TRBJ1-1; the D gene remains uncertain. This receptor was identified in a girl aged 10 to 17 with multiple sclerosis. In nucleotide form, the sequence is TGTGCCAGCACAGGAGAGGGAGGGAACACTGAAGCTTTCTTT. This sequence encodes CASTGEGGNTEAFF.